The clone carrying this T cell receptor beta chain showed up many times. From around 440 ng of RNA, a library with molecular barcoded alpha/delta and beta/gamma adaptors was made. TCRdb processed the reads anew with MiXCR; each CDR3 protein has one entry. This sample has around 40,000 distinct CDR3 sequences, with 12% found just once. This entry comes from a study of read filtering for tumor transcriptome and immune sequencing. Looked up from germline, CDR1 is MDHEN and CDR2 is SYDVKM. The trim removed 5 bases at V and 8 bases at J, leaving 6 bases unmatched. The CDR3 covers 14 residues. The sample was a population of CD138-negative cells sorted from bone marrow. J is TRBJ2-1 and V is TRBV28; 10 nucleotides line up with TRBD2. The receptor was isolated from a donor at least 40 years old with multiple myeloma. CDR3 DNA: TGTGCCAGCAGTGATAGCGGGGGGATGGATGAGCAGTTCTTC. It specifies CASSDSGGMDEQFF.